The rows below give T cell receptor beta chains drawn from one sample of a study of cytomegalovirus exposure and HLA in healthy donors. Sequencing used immunoSEQ multiplex PCR; TCRdb keeps in-frame clones, though not all of them. This listing includes 200,000 to 250,000 clones. Material for sequencing was PBMCs. Receptors were obtained from a woman aged 25 to 39 in good health and CMV-seropositive. CDR3s include the opening cysteine and the closing phenylalanine or tryptophan. D genes are given only for firm matches.

TRBJ2-3,TRBD2,TRBV5-6,TGTGCCAGCAGCTCCGGGGGACTAGCAGTAATCACAGATACGCAGTATTTT,CASSSGGLAVITDTQYF
TRBJ1-1,NA,TRBV18,TGTGCCAGCTCATGGACGTCCGGGACTCCCTCGAACACTGAAGCTTTCTTT,CASSWTSGTPSNTEAFF
TRBJ2-2,TRBD2,TRBV6-1,TGTGCCAGCAGGGGTAGCGGGGGAACCGGGGAGCTGTTTTTT,CASRGSGGTGELFF
TRBJ2-1,NA,TRBV7-9,TGTGCCAGCAGCTTACTACAAGGGGAAAACGATGAGCAGTTCTTC,CASSLLQGENDEQFF
TRBJ2-2,NA,TRBV5-1,TGCGCCAGCAGCTTGGCTCACGGACAGGGGCGGCTAAGTCGGGGACTAGGGTCTGCCGGGGAGCTGTTTTTT,CASSLAHGQGRLSRGLGSAGELFF
TRBJ1-5,TRBD1,TRBV27,TGTGCCAGCAGGAGAACAGGGGCGGAAAATCAGCCCCAGCATTTT,CASRRTGAENQPQHF
TRBJ1-1,TRBD1,TRBV9,TGTGCCAGCAGCGGAACAGGGGGCGCGGACACTGAAGCTTTCTTT,CASSGTGGADTEAFF
TRBJ2-3,TRBD2,TRBV4-3,TGCGCCAGCAGCCCCTCCGGGACTAGCGATGCGGATACGCAGTATTTT,CASSPSGTSDADTQYF
TRBJ1-2,TRBD1,TRBV9,TGTGCCAGCAGCCCCCGACAGGGCAGTAGCTATGGCTACACCTTC,CASSPRQGSSYGYTF
TRBJ2-4,NA,TRBV29-1,TGCAGCGTTGAGGAGGGGACCCCCACCAAAAACATTCAGTACTTC,CSVEEGTPTKNIQYF
TRBJ2-1,NA,TRBV5-1,TGCGCCAGCAGCTTGAAGACGGCTAGCTCCTACAATGAGCAGTTCTTC,CASSLKTASSYNEQFF
TRBJ2-1,TRBD2,TRBV29-1,TGCAGCGTTGAAGATCTTGGGGAAGCGGGAGGCTACAATGAGCAGTTCTTC,CSVEDLGEAGGYNEQFF
TRBJ1-6,NA,TRBV5-1,TGCGCCAGCAGCTTGGGGCAGGAAAATTCACCCCTCCACTTT,CASSLGQENSPLHF
TRBJ2-5,TRBD2,TRBV10-3,TGTGCCATCAGTCGTCGGGGGGGGGAAATAGAGACCCAGTACTTC,CAISRRGGEIETQYF
TRBJ1-6,TRBD1,TRBV7-6,TGTGCCAGCAGCTTTTCCGGACAGGCGGATTCACCCCTCCACTTT,CASSFSGQADSPLHF
TRBJ1-2,NA,TRBV30,TGTGCCTGGAGGGGGCACGACTATGGCTACACCTTC,CAWRGHDYGYTF
TRBJ1-3,NA,TRBV6-1,TGTGCCAGCAGTGAACAGGGCAGCTCTGGAAACACCATATATTTT,CASSEQGSSGNTIYF
TRBJ2-1,TRBD2,TRBV4-3,TGCGCCAGCAGCCAAAACCAAGCGGGAGAGGGCTCCTACAATGAGCAGTTCTTC,CASSQNQAGEGSYNEQFF
TRBJ1-2,NA,TRBV6-1,TGTGCCAGCACAGAAAACTATGGCTACACCTTC,CASTENYGYTF
TRBJ2-7,NA,TRBV7-2,TGTGCCACCAGGGGCCGCTACGAGCAGTACTTC,CATRGRYEQYF
TRBJ2-7,TRBD1,TRBV18,TGTGCCAGCTCACCGCAGACAGGGAGTTACGAGCAGTACTTC,CASSPQTGSYEQYF
TRBJ1-3,NA,TRBV10-2,TGCGCCAGCAGGCCTCCAGTCTCTGGAAACACCATATATTTT,CASRPPVSGNTIYF
TRBJ2-3,NA,TRBV5-1,TGCGCCAGCAGCTTGGCAGGGCAGGTGACAGATACGCAGTATTTT,CASSLAGQVTDTQYF
TRBJ2-7,TRBD1,TRBV2,TGTGCCAGCAGTGTTGGGACAGGGTCCTACGAGCAGTACTTC,CASSVGTGSYEQYF
TRBJ2-2,NA,TRBV6-5,TGTGCCAGCAGTTACAGGGGGAGGGGCACCGGGGAGCTGTTTTTT,CASSYRGRGTGELFF